Here is one TCR beta chain with its context. Its matching antigen is unknown. The PCR used 60 Vbeta and 13 Jbeta primers. Original handling: Among the unique TCR beta chains that a later analysis counted, roughly 80 million in all, roughly 9.9 million were shared. TCRdb keeps only in-frame clones here, not all; method: immunoSEQ multiplex PCR. The V and J calls and clone size are taken from that table; D and trimming were inferred from the DNA. The table lists about 130,000 clones, about 80% of them singletons. These data belong to a study of cytomegalovirus exposure and HLA in healthy donors. Overall study context: Earlier sequencing of some 180 million T cells yielded nearly 120 million unique TCR beta sequences. Around 85 million unique TCRs from HLA-typed donors were held in an early data release.

The CDR3 runs to 11 residues. Trimming left V 3 bases short and J 6 bases short, with 3 bases between. The germline gives CDR1 MDHEN, CDR2 SYDVKM. The study's findings and limits: Previously analyzed data showed that most TCR beta V segments were productive at a frequency of about 87% or about 30%.

This rearrangement joins TRBV28 to TRBJ2-1; D ambiguous. Sequencing used PBMCs. The clonotype comes from a woman in her 50s in good health and CMV-seronegative. CDR3: CASSLANEQFF. In DNA form, the CDR3 reads TGTGCCAGCAGTTTGGCCAATGAGCAGTTCTTC.